These 24 T cell receptor beta chains originate from one sample sequenced in a study of blood T cell repertoires in COVID-19. The table came from immunoSEQ multiplex PCR; TCRdb's copy has only in-frame clones and leaves some out. Of tens of thousands of clones listed, 80% to 90% are singletons. The sample consisted of peripheral blood. All receptors derive from a human donor in a cohort sampled during active COVID-19. The donor label of this sample is uncertain.

This chain links TRBV18 with TRBJ2-5, with a possible D match to TRBD2 (6 bases). Germline V CDR1 and CDR2: KGHSH, LQKENI. V was clipped by 3 bases and J by 1 base, with 6 bases between them. The CDR3 is 13 amino acids. CDR3 sequence reads: CASSPRGQETQYF. The CDR3, as DNA: TGTGCCAGCTCACCGCGGGGCCAAGAGACCCAGTACTTC.

The chain has TRBV18 and TRBJ1-1, with D possibly TRBD1 on 6 matching bases. The CDR3 contains 17 residues. Per germline, CDR1 KGHSH and CDR2 LQKENI. V was cut by 3 bases and J by 1 base, with 18 bases left in between. In nucleotides, the CDR3 is TGTGCCAGCTCACCGATTTCGCAGGGGTTGAGGAACACTGAAGCTTTCTTT. Residues: CASSPISQGLRNTEAFF. Supplemented by reference TRBV18 and TRBJ1-1, the full variable domain reads NAGVMQNPRHLVRRRGQEARLRCSPMKGHSHVYWYRQLPEEGLKFMVYLQKENIIDESGMPKERFSAEFPKEGPSILRIQQVVRGDSAAYFCASSPISQGLRNTEAFFGQGTRLTVV.

The chain has TRBV27 and TRBJ1-5; D remains ambiguous. V lost 4 bases, J lost 3 bases, and 10 bases lay in between. The germline CDR1 and CDR2 sequences are MNHEY and SMNVEV (reference sequence). The CDR3 extends over 14 amino acids. This CDR3 is CASSWAGNNQPQHF. CDR3 in DNA: TGTGCCAGCAGTTGGGCGGGGAACAATCAGCCCCAGCATTTT.

CDR3 coding DNA: TGTGCCAGCAGCTTGTTCCCCCGGGGCACAGATACGCAGTATTTT. Translation gives CASSLFPRGTDTQYF. This chain links TRBV7-2 with TRBJ2-3, with unresolved D. The germline V gene encodes CDR1 SGHTA and CDR2 FQGNSA. The CDR3 is made up of 15 amino acids. The V and J ends lost 3 bases and 1 base respectively, with 11 bases between them.

The V call is TRBV19, the J call TRBJ1-3; the D gene is possibly TRBD1 (6 bases). The CDR3 has 14 residues. V dropped 5 bases and J dropped 2 bases, with 10 bases sitting between them. Germline V gene sequence: CDR1 LNHDA, CDR2 SQIVND (reference sequence). The CDR3 DNA sequence: TGTGCCAGTAGTCGGGACAAGACTGGAAACACCATATATTTT. Translated, it gives CASSRDKTGNTIYF.

Here the CDR3 DNA reads TGTGCCAGCAGTTCGAGCGGAGGCCAAGGGAATACGCAGTATTTT. Translation: CASSSSGGQGNTQYF. The chain combines TRBV6-5 with TRBJ2-3, with D maybe TRBD2 (5 bases). Trimming cost V 4 bases and J 7 bases, with 18 bases left between them. The CDR3 is 15 amino acids. The V gene's germline CDR1 is MNHEY and CDR2 SVGAGI.

This chain uses TRBV6-6 with TRBJ2-7; 7 nucleotides agree with TRBD1. Germline CDR1 reads MNHNY; CDR2 reads SVGAGI (reference sequence). The CDR3 covers 13 residues. The V and J ends lost 6 bases and 2 bases, in that order; junction bases with no gene match: 4. In nucleotides, the CDR3 is TGTGCCAGCAGAAGGGACAGTGCCTACGAGCAGTACTTC. This translates into CASRRDSAYEQYF.

The rearrangement joins TRBV27 to TRBJ2-1; the D is unclear. The CDR3 totals 14 residues. Per the germline V gene, CDR1 is MNHEY and CDR2 is SMNVEV (reference sequence). Trimming removed 3 bases from V and 0 bases from J, with 6 bases in between. The CDR3 DNA is TGTGCCAGCAGTTTCGAGAGCTCCTACAATGAGCAGTTCTTC. The encoded protein is CASSFESSYNEQFF.

The chain carries TRBV19 and TRBJ1-5; 8 bases are a match to TRBD1. The CDR3 covers 16 residues. V lost 7 bases and J lost 0; bases outside the gene matches: 8. Germline V CDR1 and CDR2: LNHDA, SQIVND (reference sequence). The CDR3 coding sequence is TGTGCCAGTAAGGACAGGGCCCCTTATAGCAATCAGCCCCAGCATTTT. Protein: CASKDRAPYSNQPQHF.

The rearrangement links TRBV7-8 to TRBJ1-1; TRBD1 is a possible D gene (6 bases). The V gene's germline CDR1 is SGHVS and CDR2 FQNEAQ. Trimming shortened V by 5 bases and J by 0 bases, and 16 bases separated the two germline ends. CDR3 size: 16 residues. In DNA, the CDR3 is TGTGCCAGCAGCCCCCGTTTCGACAGGTTGAACACTGAAGCTTTCTTT. Its protein is CASSPRFDRLNTEAFF.

V usage is TRBV7-2 and J usage is TRBJ2-5; 14 positions agree with TRBD2. J lost 4 bases, V lost 0 bases, and 10 bases had no gene match. The germline CDR1 and CDR2 sequences are SGHTA and FQGNSA. CDR3 size: 19 residues. CDR3 residues: CASSLALGLAGARGETQYF. CDR3 bases: TGTGCCAGCAGCTTAGCGTTGGGACTAGCGGGGGCTAGGGGAGAGACCCAGTACTTC.

The chain combines TRBV7-3 with TRBJ2-3; 9 bases align to TRBD2. The V gene's germline CDR1 is SGHTA and CDR2 FQGTGA. CDR3 length equals 15 residues. V was pared by 3 bases and J by 0 bases, with 1 base of the junction left unmatched. CDR3 sequence (DNA): TGTGCCAGCAGCTTGGCGGGGGGGAGCACAGATACGCAGTATTTT. This sequence encodes CASSLAGGSTDTQYF.

V usage is TRBV2 and J usage is TRBJ2-7, with D possibly being TRBD1 (7 bases). This CDR3 contains 15 residues. V was shortened by 6 bases and J by 3 bases, with 18 bases between the two germline ends. The germline V gene has CDR1 SNHLY and CDR2 FYNNEI. CDR3 coding DNA: TGTGCCAGCAGCGTGAATGCGGGACAGAACTACGAGCAGTACTTC. Its translation is CASSVNAGQNYEQYF.

V usage is TRBV3-1 (or the pseudogene TRBV3-2) and J usage is TRBJ1-2, with a weak D call TRBD1 (5 bases). This CDR3 contains 17 residues. Germline lookup yields CDR1 LGHDT and CDR2 YNNKEL (reference sequence). V was pared by 1 base and J by 3 bases, with 18 bases between. Here the CDR3 reads CASSQGVRGDRDYGYTF. Written as DNA, the CDR3 is TGTGCCAGCAGCCAAGGAGTTAGGGGCGATAGGGACTATGGCTACACCTTC.

J is TRBJ2-5 and V is TRBV5-5; no clear D. The CDR3 covers 16 residues. Trimming stripped 0 bases from V and 5 bases from J, with 17 bases between. CDR1 SGHKS and CDR2 YYEKEE come from the germline V gene (reference sequence). The CDR3 protein is CASSLGPDRSLETQYF. The CDR3 DNA is TGTGCCAGCAGCTTGGGCCCAGACCGGAGTCTGGAGACCCAGTACTTC.

The rearrangement joins TRBV30 to TRBJ1-2; 8 bases map to TRBD1. Germline V gives CDR1 GTSNPN, CDR2 SVGIG (reference sequence). The CDR3 runs 13 residues. Trimming at V came to 4 bases and at J to 5 bases, leaving 6 bases not matched to a gene. CDR3 loop: CAWNPGGGYGYTF. CDR3 coding DNA: TGTGCCTGGAATCCAGGGGGCGGATATGGCTACACCTTC.

The chain carries TRBV7-9 and TRBJ1-2, with unresolved D. The V gene's germline CDR1 is SEHNR and CDR2 FQNEAQ (reference sequence). The ends were cut back, 1 base at V and 6 bases at J, with 9 bases in the middle. This CDR3 comprises 13 residues. Here the CDR3 reads CASSLVAQDGYTF. The DNA for the CDR3 is TGTGCCAGCAGCTTAGTGGCTCAGGATGGCTACACCTTC.

V and J are TRBV3-1 (or the pseudogene TRBV3-2) and TRBJ2-5; D is ambiguous. Trimming shortened V by 4 bases and J by 2 bases, and 11 bases separated the two germline ends. There are 14 residues in the CDR3. Germline V gene lookup returns CDR1 LGHDT and CDR2 YNNKEL (reference sequence). The CDR3 reads CASSPRGEQETQYF. In DNA, the CDR3 is TGTGCCAGCAGCCCGAGAGGAGAGCAAGAGACCCAGTACTTC.

This clone has just one count. In DNA, the CDR3 is TGTGCCAGCAGCCGCGGGACAGGGGTGGTAGATACGCAGTATTTT. It specifies CASSRGTGVVDTQYF. The J gene is TRBJ2-3, the V gene TRBV11-2, with TRBD1 matching over 10 bases. Germline V lookup: CDR1 SGHAT, CDR2 FQNNGV. V was pared by 5 bases and J by 5 bases, with 7 bases of the junction left unmatched. The CDR3 is 15 residues long.

The chain joins TRBV2 to TRBJ1-6; TRBD1 matches at 8 bases. CDR3 size: 16 residues. The V and J ends lost 6 bases and 9 bases, in that order; junction bases with no gene match: 13. Per germline, CDR1 SNHLY and CDR2 FYNNEI. CDR3 sequence (DNA): TGTGCCAGCAGGACGACAGGGGCCCTCGAGGGTTCACCCCTCCACTTT. Amino acid sequence: CASRTTGALEGSPLHF.

The chain recombines TRBV5-4 with TRBJ2-7; TRBD2 matches at 12 bases. V was clipped by 4 bases and J by 2 bases; unmatched bases: 1. The V gene's germline CDR1 is SGHNT and CDR2 YYREEE (reference sequence). The CDR3 has 14 amino acids. CDR3 bases: TGTGCCAGCAGCCGGACTAGCGGGGCCTACGAGCAGTACTTC. Its translation is CASSRTSGAYEQYF.

This rearrangement joins TRBV19 to TRBJ1-4, with 7 positions matching TRBD1. V was pared by 5 bases and J by 4 bases, with 7 bases of the junction left unmatched. This CDR3 has 15 amino acids. Germline CDR1 LNHDA, CDR2 SQIVND (reference sequence). For the CDR3, the DNA is TGTGCCAGTAGTCGTAGGGGGGACAGTAATGAAAAACTGTTTTTT. It codes for CASSRRGDSNEKLFF.

J is TRBJ2-1 and V is TRBV5-5; 7 positions agree with TRBD2. V dropped 0 bases and J dropped 7; count of bases not matched to a gene: 4. The germline V gene has CDR1 SGHKS and CDR2 YYEKEE (reference sequence). The CDR3 consists of 14 residues. The CDR3 protein is CASSLGGGPNEQFF. The CDR3 DNA is TGTGCCAGCAGCTTGGGCGGGGGACCTAATGAGCAGTTCTTC.

The rearrangement joins TRBV5-1 to TRBJ1-2, with 8 nucleotides matching TRBD1. Trimming removed 0 bases from V and 7 bases from J; junction bases left unmatched: 11. CDR3 length: 16 residues. The germline V gene has CDR1 SGHRS and CDR2 YFSETQ. CDR3 bases: TGCGCCAGCAGCTTGGATGGGGCAGGGGGCGCGTTTGGCTACACCTTC. Encoded protein: CASSLDGAGGAFGYTF.